These T cell receptor beta chains were read from a single sample in a study of T cell changes during pregnancy in multiple sclerosis. Libraries were prepared by immunoSEQ multiplex PCR; TCRdb keeps only in-frame clonotypes and omits some of them. The sample has 95,000 to 100,000 clones, more than 85% seen once. Material: peripheral blood, obtained in the second trimester of pregnancy. Every receptor here comes from a female donor with multiple sclerosis, enrolled in a pregnancy study. Each CDR3 is given with its conserved first and last residue. The D gene is left open where the match is weak. Size values are once, few and many counts, or a class for expanded clones, and some rows have none.

j_gene	abundance	v_gene	d_gene	CDR3aa	CDR3nt
TRBJ2-5	NA	TRBV6-5	NA	CASSYSERYHGETQYF	TGTGCCAGCAGTTACTCCGAGCGTTACCACGGCGAGACCCAGTACTTC
TRBJ1-2	NA	TRBV27	NA	CASSLAGDYGYTF	TGTGCCAGCAGTTTGGCAGGGGACTATGGCTACACCTTC
TRBJ2-7	NA	TRBV6-5	TRBD2	CASSYTSGKHYEQYF	TGTGCCAGCAGTTACACTAGCGGGAAACACTACGAGCAGTACTTC
TRBJ2-1	once	TRBV2	NA	CASSEELAGTYNEQFF	TGTGCCAGCAGTGAAGAATTAGCCGGGACCTACAATGAGCAGTTCTTC
TRBJ2-3	NA	TRBV4-3	TRBD2	CASSSRTSGLTDTQYF	TGCGCCAGCAGCTCCCGGACTAGCGGACTCACAGATACGCAGTATTTT
TRBJ1-6	NA	TRBV14	NA	CASSQQGGSPLHF	TGTGCCAGCAGCCAACAGGGTGGTTCACCCCTCCACTTT
TRBJ2-3	NA	TRBV14	TRBD1	CASSQPGTGGNPQYF	TGTGCCAGCAGCCAACCCGGGACAGGGGGTAATCCGCAGTATTTT
TRBJ2-1	once	TRBV27	NA	CASSPYWSSYNEQFF	TGTGCCAGCAGTCCCTACTGGAGCTCCTACAATGAGCAGTTCTTC
TRBJ1-2	NA	TRBV2	NA	CASPNLDSNYGYTF	TGTGCCAGCCCCAACCTAGACAGTAACTATGGCTACACCTTC
TRBJ1-2	NA	TRBV4-1	TRBD1	CASSQDGGRGDGYTF	TGCGCCAGCAGCCAAGATGGAGGCAGGGGGGATGGCTACACCTTC
TRBJ1-5	NA	TRBV30	NA	CAWSVRGGDQPQHF	TGTGCCTGGAGTGTACGAGGGGGGGATCAGCCCCAGCATTTT
TRBJ2-1	NA	TRBV27	NA	CASSFLMYNEQFF	TGTGCCAGCAGTTTCTTAATGTACAATGAGCAGTTCTTC
TRBJ2-7	NA	TRBV19	TRBD1	CASSLYRDRGYEQYF	TGTGCCAGTAGTTTATACCGGGACAGGGGATACGAGCAGTACTTC
TRBJ2-7	NA	TRBV19	NA	CASSSGQLHYEQYF	TGTGCCAGTAGTAGTGGACAGTTACACTACGAGCAGTACTTC
TRBJ1-1	NA	TRBV28	NA	CAGCSGGGTEAFF	TGTGCCGGGTGCTCTGGAGGCGGGACTGAAGCTTTCTTT
TRBJ2-7	NA	TRBV5-1	TRBD2	CASSFTGTNYEQYF	TGCGCCAGCAGCTTCACCGGGACTAACTACGAGCAGTACTTC
TRBJ1-5	few	TRBV2	TRBD1	CASTSGTGKNQPQHF	TGTGCCAGCACCAGCGGGACAGGCAAGAATCAGCCCCAGCATTTT
TRBJ2-1	NA	TRBV5-1	TRBD2	CASSLGLAGSYNEQFF	TGCGCCAGCAGCTTGGGACTAGCGGGAAGCTACAATGAGCAGTTCTTC
TRBJ2-1	NA	TRBV5-8	TRBD1	CASSLGTGGPYNEQFF	TGTGCCAGCAGCTTGGGGACAGGCGGACCATACAATGAGCAGTTCTTC
TRBJ1-4	NA	TRBV28	NA	CASSIGQPAANEKLFF	TGTGCCAGCAGTATCGGACAGCCTGCAGCTAATGAAAAACTGTTTTTT
TRBJ2-1	NA	TRBV2	TRBD2	CASRTGTSADNEQFF	TGTGCCAGCAGGACGGGGACTAGCGCAGACAATGAGCAGTTCTTC
TRBJ2-3	NA	TRBV7-3	TRBD2	CASSLLAGADTQYF	TGTGCCAGCAGCTTACTAGCGGGAGCAGATACGCAGTATTTT
TRBJ1-1	many	TRBV6-5	NA	CASSYNEGTEAFF	TGTGCCAGCAGTTATAACGAGGGCACTGAAGCTTTCTTT
TRBJ2-3	NA	TRBV5-1	NA	CASSRQTSTDTQYF	TGCGCCAGCAGTAGGCAGACTAGCACAGATACGCAGTATTTT
TRBJ2-1	NA	TRBV25-1	TRBD1	CASSKGQGYHEQFF	TGTGCCAGCAGTAAGGGACAGGGATATCATGAGCAGTTCTTC
TRBJ2-7	NA	TRBV28	NA	CASSLSPGLGLYEQYF	TGTGCCAGCAGTTTATCCCCGGGACTGGGTCTCTACGAGCAGTACTTC
TRBJ2-6	NA	TRBV9	NA	CASSLEQSGANVLTF	TGTGCCAGCAGCCTTGAACAATCTGGGGCCAACGTCCTGACTTTC
TRBJ2-2	NA	TRBV27	NA	CASGPQGGGAGELFF	TGTGCCAGCGGGCCTCAAGGGGGGGGAGCCGGGGAGCTGTTTTTT